The T cell receptor (beta chain) under discussion was sequenced for a study of blood T cells in healthy people across ages. With a J-beta primer mix and a sample-barcoded 5' primer, a second PCR ran about 6 to 11 cycles. TCRdb reprocessed the 5' RACE reads with MiXCR, giving one entry per CDR3 protein. Here the sample spans approximately 780,000 distinct CDR3 sequences, roughly 25% being singletons. This clonotype came up a few times. From germline, CDR1 is SEHNR and CDR2 FQNEAQ (reference sequence). The CDR3 is made up of 18 amino acids. These data were also reused for a study on T cells of mothers and their children.

Material: blood. The receptor was derived from a boy between 10 and 17 years old in good health. This chain joins TRBV7-9 and TRBJ2-7; the D gene is possibly TRBD1 (6 bases). The better agreement between TRBJ2-5 and the DNA end casts doubt on the J call. CDR3 sequence reads: CASSLLTTGKGHQETQYF. The DNA of the CDR3 is TGTGCCAGTTCCCTCCTCACTACAGGGAAGGGCCACCAAGAGACCCAGTACTTC.